The sequence of this T cell receptor (beta chain) was determined in a study of PD-1 blockade in mismatch repair-deficient tumors. The TCR-sequenced patients were a few responders to pembrolizumab. This CDR3 is 17 amino acids long. J lost 6 bases, V lost 1 base, and 12 bases had no gene match. Germline CDR1 is SEHNR and CDR2 is FQNEAQ (reference sequence). Sequenced by immunoSEQ multiplex PCR; TCRdb stores in-frame clones only, minus some. The data contain roughly 34,000 clones, approximately 84% of them singletons. The origin of this receptor is an adult with mismatch repair-deficient cancer. V gene TRBV7-9 combines with J gene TRBJ2-5, with 9 bases identical to TRBD2. Sequenced here: PBMCs, sampled around 6 weeks after starting pembrolizumab. The CDR3 coding sequence is TGTGCCAGCAGCTTAGAGTTCTCGCGGGAGGGCCGGAAGACCCAGTACTTC. Residues: CASSLEFSREGRKTQYF.